Detailed here is one T cell receptor (beta chain). No antigen is known for it. TCRdb reanalysed the 5' RACE reads using MiXCR and keeps one entry per CDR3 protein. This table has roughly 400,000 distinct CDR3 sequences, 24% appearing once. This sample was taken from a study of T-cell memory formation after mild COVID-19. As for the study in general: The TCR clusters were mostly specific to one donor. Study conclusions and caveats: Those CD4+ clones that contracted were mainly in CM and EM (CD8+ ones in EMRA). Later expanders leaned CD4+, whereas day 15 to 85 contracting clones were balanced CD4/CD8.

V was clipped by 0 bases and J by 1 base, with 18 bases between them. CDR3 length: 17 amino acids. Germline V gene sequence: CDR1 DFQATT, CDR2 SNEGSKA (reference sequence). J is TRBJ1-1 and V is TRBV20-1; weak D call: TRBD1 (5 bases). Sequenced input: PBMCs or a T cell subset sorted from them (not recorded which). The receptor was derived from an adult woman who had mild COVID-19 (a few samples of this study predate the infection). Cell type and time point are not known. CDR3 region: CSARDRRRAWENTEAFF. CDR3 DNA: TGCAGTGCTAGAGATCGGCGCAGGGCCTGGGAGAACACTGAAGCTTTCTTT.